This TCR beta chain was profiled in a study of shared clonotypes between healthy human individuals (dated by TCRdb to about 2020). A note on the overall study: The cohort comprised two women and a few men aged 18 to 49 years. For each donor, CD4 naive and CD4 memory were each given three plates, CD8 naive was given two plates, and CD8 memory was given one plate. To estimate repertoire size and how much clonotypes are shared between individuals, the study performed deep sequencing of blood TCR repertoires from 4 to 6 healthy adults. Libraries were prepared and TCR repertoires were sequenced by different laboratories using diverse techniques, in order to increase sequencing depth and limit assay-specific biases. Each donor's leukapheresis produced roughly between roughly 0.85 and 10 billion PBMCs. The study at large found these results: Incomplete sequencing was indicated by rarefaction of sorted-subset datasets, despite the large sequencing depth. Sampling was limited to blood, and TCR repertoires in tissue likely differ from TCR repertoires in blood. Estimated clonotype richness was generally larger for naive than for memory subsets. Because the study included only a small number of donors, the genetic and exposure-history diversity represented was limited. Clonotypes shared by all four sorted-subset donors showed higher generation probabilities than non-shared clonotypes. Roughly 5% of naive CD4, 3.5% of naive CD8, around 2.3% of memory CD4, and approximately 0.4% of memory CD8 clonotypes were shared across several donors. Pairwise subsampling led to the expectation that sequencing depth would affect the degree of clonotype sharing among donors.

About this clone: No antigen is known for it. One base away there is no much larger clone; base qualities are not given.

Sequences KGHSH (CDR1) and LQKENI (CDR2) are obtained from the germline V gene. Trimming costs V 3 bases and J 5 bases, and their ends lie 8 bases apart. From the cysteine through the phenylalanine, the CDR3 covers 13 amino acids. Of the read, only the CDR3 DNA is kept; its 39 bases are in frame from base 1. TCR CDR3 regions were amplified from genomic DNA by multiplex PCR using the deep immunoSEQ assay. Extracted genomic DNA from each cell subset was spread evenly across all wells of several immunoSEQ 96-well plates, with each plate serving as a replicate. For sorted subsets, each replicate PCR was loaded with 150 to 250 ng genomic DNA, equivalent to roughly 30,000 T cell genomes. Purified libraries were measured with a Qubit 3.0 fluorometer, size-checked on a Bioanalyzer 2100, and measured again with the KAPA Library Quantification kit. Each immunoSEQ 96-well plate was sequenced on its own single-read 150-cycle Illumina NextSeq 550 flow cell. Concerning the study's data processing: The immunoSEQ output contained only junctional sequences without quality scores, so filtering could not match that applied to full-length reads. Sequences were annotated with PyIR, a Python wrapper for IgBLAST v1.9, using IMGT germline references to assign V/J genes and CDR3. Reads with weak V/J assignments (E-value above 1e-6), missing CDR3, stop codons, out-of-frame junctions, or ambiguous translated residues were removed. V3J clonotypes were defined as sequences sharing an identical inferred V gene, J gene, and CDR3 amino acid sequence. To compute the percentage overlap between repertoires, the number of shared unique clonotypes was divided by the size of the smaller repertoire. Repertoire richness was assessed with RTK rarefaction, the Chao1 estimator, and Recon v2.1 estimates of unobserved clonotypes. Generation probabilities for all TCRbeta clonotypes obtained by the gDNA method from a few donors were computed using OLGA. In its TCRdb copy, this immuneACCESS table keeps in-frame sequences only and misses some clones. Where compared with another copy, unresolved V genes explain less than half of these, and the others have no known cause. The D gene and trimming were derived from the DNA, and the V and J assignments and clone size from that table. The sample profile shows some 2.4 million clones; roughly 93% of them were found once. Of the sample, about 0.38% falls within the top ten clones.

Donors were healthy HIV-negative adults with no recently reported acute infections or vaccinations. Every donor was a Caucasian adult residing in Nashville, Tennessee, USA. CD4+ T cells were enriched by magnetic negative selection, after which naive cells were positively selected on CD45RA and the negative fraction was taken as the memory subset. Blood was collected by leukapheresis, and PBMCs were isolated by Ficoll-Histopaque density gradient centrifugation and then cryopreserved in liquid nitrogen vapor phase. Purity and quantity of every magnetically sorted T cell population were checked by analytical flow cytometry. Genomic DNA was isolated from every sorted fraction and measured by UV absorbance on a Nanodrop 2000c.

This TCR came from a man aged 18-30 years in good health. Some clones in this sample may be carry-over from other donors' samples. This chain is built from TRBV18 and TRBJ2-1; the D gene is perhaps TRBD1, on 5 matching bases. The sample consisted of naive CD4+ T cells from PBMCs. What this sample's cell subset or site label stands for: CD45RA+ positively selected. The CDR3 here reads CASSPDRHNEQFF. DNA sequence: TGTGCCAGCTCACCCGACAGACACAATGAGCAGTTCTTC.